The entry below describes one TCR beta chain. The data derive from a study of T cell responses to AZD1222 COVID-19 vaccine. The CDR3 has 15 residues. Per germline, CDR1 MDHEN and CDR2 SYDVKM. V lost 2 bases and J lost 5, with 10 bases in between. TCRdb's table, derived via immunoSEQ multiplex PCR, lists solely in-frame clones and lacks some. The data contain about 160,000 clones, about 88% of them singletons. The specimen was peripheral blood, collected on day 0 of AZD1222 vaccination. The TCR comes from an adult in good health. V and J are TRBV28 and TRBJ1-6, with D possibly being TRBD1 (5 bases). CDR3 bases: TGTGCCAGCAGTTTAGGGGGGAGTAATAATTCACCCCTCCACTTT. This translates into CASSLGGSNNSPLHF.